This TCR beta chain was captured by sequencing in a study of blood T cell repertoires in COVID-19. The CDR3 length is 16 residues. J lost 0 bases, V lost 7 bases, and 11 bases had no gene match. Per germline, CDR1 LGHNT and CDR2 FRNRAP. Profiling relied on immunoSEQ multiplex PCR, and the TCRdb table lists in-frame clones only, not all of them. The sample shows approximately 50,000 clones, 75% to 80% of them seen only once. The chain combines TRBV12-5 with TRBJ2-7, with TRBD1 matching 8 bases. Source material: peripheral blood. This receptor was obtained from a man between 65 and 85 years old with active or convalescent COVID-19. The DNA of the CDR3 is TGTGCTAGTGCCCCTCCCCGGACAGGGACCTCCTACGAGCAGTACTTC. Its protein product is CASAPPRTGTSYEQYF.